Shown below are 2 T cell receptor beta chains from a single sample sequenced in a study of T cells after yellow fever vaccination. Using its own MiXCR run on the 5' RACE reads, TCRdb lists one record per CDR3 protein. The table has hundreds of thousands of distinct CDR3 sequences, less than 20% seen once; the top ten hold approximately 15%. Sequences were derived from PBMCs, sampled 5 days after the first yellow fever vaccination. The receptor source for this set is a man aged 18 to 35 who received the YFV17D yellow fever vaccine.

The J gene is TRBJ1-2, the V gene TRBV5-5; a weak D match, TRBD1 (6 bases). There are 15 residues in the CDR3. Trimming cost V 0 bases and J 6 bases, with 15 bases left between them. Germline V gene data show CDR1 as SGHKS and CDR2 as YYEKEE (reference sequence). The CDR3 DNA reads TGTGCCAGCAGCTTGGCCACAGGGAACCCGCATGGCTACACCTTC. Protein sequence: CASSLATGNPHGYTF.

The V and J genes are TRBV5-1 and TRBJ1-1, with 8 nucleotides matching TRBD1. The germline V gene has CDR1 SGHRS and CDR2 YFSETQ. J gave up 6 bases and V 3 bases, and 7 bases lay outside the gene matches. The CDR3 totals 14 residues. DNA of the CDR3: TGCGCCAGCAGCTCCGGGACAGGCTGGGCTGAAGCTTTCTTT. It is translated as CASSSGTGWAEAFF.